This T cell receptor beta chain emerged from a study of T cell responses to AZD1222 COVID-19 vaccine. The wider study: Pooling of second doses given at about 4 or about 12 weeks was done. General study points: Increased Spike-specific TCR breadth and depth were observed after two AZD1222 doses. Clonal diversity may have been underestimated in mostly white British donors. Mapped onto spike, vaccine-associated CD4 TCRs spanned it and were dominant at 160-218 and 743-854.

Libraries were prepared by immunoSEQ multiplex PCR; TCRdb keeps only in-frame clonotypes and omits some of them. The data show around 58,000 clones, about 79% seen once. As to this clone: Antigen specificity is unknown.

The germline CDR1 and CDR2 sequences are LNHDA and SQIVND (reference sequence). The CDR3 contains 14 residues. V was shortened by 5 bases and J by 3 bases, with 11 bases between the two germline ends. This clonotype was sampled from an adult in good health. The specimen comprised peripheral blood, sampled on day 0 of AZD1222 vaccination. The chain has TRBV19 and TRBJ2-1; D is unresolved. The CDR3 sequence: CASSSGAFYNEQFF. The CDR3 nucleotides are TGTGCCAGTAGTTCTGGCGCTTTCTACAATGAGCAGTTCTTC.